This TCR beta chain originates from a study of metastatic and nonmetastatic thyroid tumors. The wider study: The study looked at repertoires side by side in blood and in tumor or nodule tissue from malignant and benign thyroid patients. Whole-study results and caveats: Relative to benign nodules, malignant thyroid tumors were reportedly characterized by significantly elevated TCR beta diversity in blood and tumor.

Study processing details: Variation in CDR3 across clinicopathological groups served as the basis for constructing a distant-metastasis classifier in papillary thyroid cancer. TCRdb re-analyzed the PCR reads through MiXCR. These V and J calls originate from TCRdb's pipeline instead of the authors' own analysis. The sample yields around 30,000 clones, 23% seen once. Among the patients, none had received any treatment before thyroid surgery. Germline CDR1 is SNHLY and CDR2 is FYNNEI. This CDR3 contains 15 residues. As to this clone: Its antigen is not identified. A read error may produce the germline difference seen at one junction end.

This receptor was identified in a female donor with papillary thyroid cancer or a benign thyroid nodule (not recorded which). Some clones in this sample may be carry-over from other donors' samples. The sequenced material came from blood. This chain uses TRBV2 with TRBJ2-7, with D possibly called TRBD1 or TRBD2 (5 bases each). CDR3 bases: TGTGCCATCAGTCCAGACGGGACGCCATCCTCCGAGCAGTACTTC. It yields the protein CAISPDGTPSSEQYF.